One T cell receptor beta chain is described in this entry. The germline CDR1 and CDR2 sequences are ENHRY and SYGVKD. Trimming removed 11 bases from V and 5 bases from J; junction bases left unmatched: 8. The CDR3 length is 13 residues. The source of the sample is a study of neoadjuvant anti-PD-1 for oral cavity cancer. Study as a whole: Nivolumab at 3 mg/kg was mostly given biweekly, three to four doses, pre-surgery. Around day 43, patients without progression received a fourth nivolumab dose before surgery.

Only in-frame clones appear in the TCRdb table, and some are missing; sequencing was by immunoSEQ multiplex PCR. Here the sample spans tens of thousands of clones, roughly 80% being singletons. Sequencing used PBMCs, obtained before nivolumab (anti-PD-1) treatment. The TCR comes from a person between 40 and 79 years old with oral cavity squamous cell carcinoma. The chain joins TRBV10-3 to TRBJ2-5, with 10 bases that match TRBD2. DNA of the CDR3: TGTGCCTCTGGGACTAGCGAATCGGAGACCCAGTACTTC. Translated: CASGTSESETQYF.